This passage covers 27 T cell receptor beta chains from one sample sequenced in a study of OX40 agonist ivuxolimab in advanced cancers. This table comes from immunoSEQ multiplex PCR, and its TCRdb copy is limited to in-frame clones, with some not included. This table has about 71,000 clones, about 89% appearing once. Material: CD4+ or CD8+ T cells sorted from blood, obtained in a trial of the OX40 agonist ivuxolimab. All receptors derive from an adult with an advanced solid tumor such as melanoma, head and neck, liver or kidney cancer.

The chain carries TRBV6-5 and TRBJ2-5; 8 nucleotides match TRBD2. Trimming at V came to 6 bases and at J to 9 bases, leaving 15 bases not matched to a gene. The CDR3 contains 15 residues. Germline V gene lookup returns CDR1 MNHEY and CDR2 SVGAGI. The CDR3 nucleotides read TGTGCCAGCAGACTAGACGTTATGGGGCGGGGGGCCCAGTACTTC. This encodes CASRLDVMGRGAQYF.

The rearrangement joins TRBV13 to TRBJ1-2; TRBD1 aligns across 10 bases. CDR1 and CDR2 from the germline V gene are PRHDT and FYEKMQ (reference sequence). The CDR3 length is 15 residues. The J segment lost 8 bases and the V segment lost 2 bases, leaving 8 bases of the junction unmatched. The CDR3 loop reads CASSLQRQGAEGYTF. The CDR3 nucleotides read TGTGCCAGCAGCTTACAAAGACAGGGGGCCGAGGGCTACACCTTC.

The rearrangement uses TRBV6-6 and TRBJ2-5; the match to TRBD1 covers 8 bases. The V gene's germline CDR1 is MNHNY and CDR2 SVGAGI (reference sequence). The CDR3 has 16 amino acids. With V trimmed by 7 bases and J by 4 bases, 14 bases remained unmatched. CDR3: CASKKLTGGNLETQYF. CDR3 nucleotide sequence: TGTGCCAGCAAAAAGCTTACAGGGGGGAATTTAGAGACCCAGTACTTC.

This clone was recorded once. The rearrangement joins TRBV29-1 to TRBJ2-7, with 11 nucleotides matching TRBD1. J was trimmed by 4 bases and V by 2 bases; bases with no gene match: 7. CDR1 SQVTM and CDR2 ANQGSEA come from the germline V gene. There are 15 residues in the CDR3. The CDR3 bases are TGCAGCGTTGAACGGACAGGGGGCGGCAGGTACGAGCAGTACTTC. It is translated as CSVERTGGGRYEQYF.

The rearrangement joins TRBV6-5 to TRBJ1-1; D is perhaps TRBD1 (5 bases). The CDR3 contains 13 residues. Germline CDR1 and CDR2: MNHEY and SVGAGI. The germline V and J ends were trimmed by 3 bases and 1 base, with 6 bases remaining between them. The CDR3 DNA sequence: TGTGCCAGCAGTTATGACAGGAACACTGAAGCTTTCTTT. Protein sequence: CASSYDRNTEAFF.

The CDR3 nucleotides are TGTGCCAGCAGCCAATTCAGCTCCTACAATGAGCAGTTCTTC. Amino acid sequence: CASSQFSSYNEQFF. The chain uses TRBV14 and TRBJ2-1; D uncertain. The CDR3 loop spans 14 amino acids. Per germline, CDR1 SGHDN and CDR2 FVKESK. V lost 2 bases to trimming and J lost 0 bases, with 5 bases between them.

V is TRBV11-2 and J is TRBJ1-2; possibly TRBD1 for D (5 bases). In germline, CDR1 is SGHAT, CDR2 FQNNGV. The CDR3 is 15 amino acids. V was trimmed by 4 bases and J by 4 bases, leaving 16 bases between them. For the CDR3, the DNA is TGTGCCAGCAGCTCGATCCGGGGCGATGGCTATGGCTACACCTTC. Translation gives CASSSIRGDGYGYTF.

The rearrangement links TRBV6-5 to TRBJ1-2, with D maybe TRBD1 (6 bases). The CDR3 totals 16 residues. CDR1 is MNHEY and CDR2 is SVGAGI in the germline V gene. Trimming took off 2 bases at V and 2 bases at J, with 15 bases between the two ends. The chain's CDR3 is CASSYIRTAVNYGYTF. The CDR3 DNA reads TGTGCCAGCAGTTACATTCGGACAGCGGTAAACTATGGCTACACCTTC.

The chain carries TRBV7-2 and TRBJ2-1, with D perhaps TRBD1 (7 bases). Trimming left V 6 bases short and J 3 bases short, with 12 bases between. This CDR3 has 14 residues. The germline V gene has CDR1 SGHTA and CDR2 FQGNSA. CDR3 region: CASSQGGFYNEQFF. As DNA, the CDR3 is TGTGCCAGCAGTCAGGGGGGATTCTACAATGAGCAGTTCTTC.

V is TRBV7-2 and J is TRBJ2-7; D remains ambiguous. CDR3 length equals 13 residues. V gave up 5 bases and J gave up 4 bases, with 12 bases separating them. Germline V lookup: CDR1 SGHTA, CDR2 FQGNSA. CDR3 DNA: TGTGCCAGCAGCACCAGCCCCAGATACGAGCAGTACTTC. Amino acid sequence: CASSTSPRYEQYF.

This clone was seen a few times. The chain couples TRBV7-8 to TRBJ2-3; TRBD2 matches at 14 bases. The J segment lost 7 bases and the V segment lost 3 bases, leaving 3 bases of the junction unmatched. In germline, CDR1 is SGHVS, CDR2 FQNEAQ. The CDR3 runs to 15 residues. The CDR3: CASSLGLAGVYTQYF. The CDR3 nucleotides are TGTGCCAGCAGCTTGGGACTAGCGGGAGTGTATACGCAGTATTTT.

Written as DNA, the CDR3 is TGTGCCAGCAGCTTAGGGCGGGGCGGCTACACCTTC. Translating gives CASSLGRGGYTF. The chain couples TRBV11-2 to TRBJ1-2, with TRBD1 as a possible D gene (5 bases). The CDR3 consists of 12 residues. Germline V lookup: CDR1 SGHAT, CDR2 FQNNGV. The V end lost 1 base, the J end lost 8 bases, and 8 bases lay between the germline ends.

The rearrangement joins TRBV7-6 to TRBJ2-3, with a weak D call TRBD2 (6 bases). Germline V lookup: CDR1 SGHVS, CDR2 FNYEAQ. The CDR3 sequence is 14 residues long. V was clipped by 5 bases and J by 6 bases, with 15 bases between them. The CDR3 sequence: CASSSSGSRDTQYF. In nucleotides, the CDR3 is TGTGCCAGCAGCAGTTCCGGGAGCAGGGATACGCAGTATTTT.

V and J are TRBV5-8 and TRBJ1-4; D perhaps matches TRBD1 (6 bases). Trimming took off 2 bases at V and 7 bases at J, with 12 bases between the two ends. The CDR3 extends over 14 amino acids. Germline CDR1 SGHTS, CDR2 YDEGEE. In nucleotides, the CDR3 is TGTGCCAGCAGCTTTGGCAGGGGAACTGAAAAACTGTTTTTT. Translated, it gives CASSFGRGTEKLFF.

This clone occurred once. This chain's CDR3 is CASSKNTEAFF. CDR3 in DNA: TGTGCCAGCAGCAAAAACACTGAAGCTTTCTTT. The V and J genes are TRBV6-5 and TRBJ1-1; no clear D gene. V lost 6 bases and J 2 bases, leaving 4 bases between the germline ends. The CDR3 extends over 11 amino acids. From germline, CDR1 is MNHEY and CDR2 SVGAGI.

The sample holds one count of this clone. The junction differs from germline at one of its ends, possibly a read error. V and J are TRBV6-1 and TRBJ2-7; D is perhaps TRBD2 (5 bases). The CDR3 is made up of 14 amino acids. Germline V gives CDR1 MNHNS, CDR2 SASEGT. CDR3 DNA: TGTGCCAGCAGGGAAGTAGCTAGCTCGGGGGAGCAGTACTTC. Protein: CASREVASSGEQYF.

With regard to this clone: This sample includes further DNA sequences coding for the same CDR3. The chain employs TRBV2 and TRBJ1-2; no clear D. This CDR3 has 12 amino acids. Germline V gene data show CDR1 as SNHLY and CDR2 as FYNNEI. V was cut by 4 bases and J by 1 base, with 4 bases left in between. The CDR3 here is CASSGNNYGYTF. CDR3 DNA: TGTGCCAGCAGTGGGAATAACTATGGCTACACCTTC.

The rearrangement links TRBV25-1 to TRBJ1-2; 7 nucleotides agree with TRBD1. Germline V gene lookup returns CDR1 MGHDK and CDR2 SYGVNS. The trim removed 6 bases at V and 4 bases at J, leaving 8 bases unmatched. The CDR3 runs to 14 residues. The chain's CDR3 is CASSPTGTVYGYTF. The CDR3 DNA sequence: TGTGCCAGCAGCCCGACAGGGACCGTCTATGGCTACACCTTC.

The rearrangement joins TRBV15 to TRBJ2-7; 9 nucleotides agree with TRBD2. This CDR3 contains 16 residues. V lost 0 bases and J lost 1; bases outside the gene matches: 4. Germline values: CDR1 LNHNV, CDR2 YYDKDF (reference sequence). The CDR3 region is CATSREGSGGSYEQYF. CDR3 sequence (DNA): TGTGCCACCAGCAGAGAGGGGAGCGGGGGGTCCTACGAGCAGTACTTC.

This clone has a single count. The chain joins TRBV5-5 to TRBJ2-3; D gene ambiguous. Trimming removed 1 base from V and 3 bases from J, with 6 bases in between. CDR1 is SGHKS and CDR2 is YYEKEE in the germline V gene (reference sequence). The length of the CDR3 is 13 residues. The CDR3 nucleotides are TGTGCCAGCAGCTTGAGGTCAACAGATACGCAGTATTTT. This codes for CASSLRSTDTQYF.

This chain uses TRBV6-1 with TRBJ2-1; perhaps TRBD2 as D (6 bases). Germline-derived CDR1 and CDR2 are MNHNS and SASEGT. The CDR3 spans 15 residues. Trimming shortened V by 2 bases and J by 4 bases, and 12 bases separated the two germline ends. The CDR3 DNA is TGTGCCAGCAGTGAAATGGCGGGGACTTACAATGAGCAGTTCTTC. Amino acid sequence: CASSEMAGTYNEQFF.

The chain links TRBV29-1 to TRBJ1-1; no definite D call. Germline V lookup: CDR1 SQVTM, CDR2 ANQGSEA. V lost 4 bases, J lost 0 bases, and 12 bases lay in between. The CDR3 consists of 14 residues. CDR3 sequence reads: CSVVVAVVNTEAFF. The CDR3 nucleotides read TGCAGCGTTGTAGTCGCGGTGGTGAACACTGAAGCTTTCTTT.

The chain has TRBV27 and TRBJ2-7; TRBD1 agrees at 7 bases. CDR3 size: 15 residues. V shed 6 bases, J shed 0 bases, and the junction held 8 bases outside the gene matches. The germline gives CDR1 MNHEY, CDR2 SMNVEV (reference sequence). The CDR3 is CASRPGTVSSYEQYF. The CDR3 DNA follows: TGTGCCAGCAGGCCCGGGACAGTGAGCTCCTACGAGCAGTACTTC.

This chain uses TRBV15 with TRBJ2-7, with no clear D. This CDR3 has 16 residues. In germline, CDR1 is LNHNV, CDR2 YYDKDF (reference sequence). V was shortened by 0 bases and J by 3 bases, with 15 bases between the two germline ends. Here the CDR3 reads CATSRDLSPGDYEQYF. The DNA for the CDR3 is TGTGCCACCAGCAGAGATCTGTCGCCCGGAGACTACGAGCAGTACTTC.

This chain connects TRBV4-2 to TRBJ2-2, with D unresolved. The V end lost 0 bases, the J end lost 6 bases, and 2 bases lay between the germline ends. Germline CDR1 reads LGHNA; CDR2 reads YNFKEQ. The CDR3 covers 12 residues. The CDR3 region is CASSQEAGELFF. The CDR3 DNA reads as TGTGCCAGCAGCCAAGAGGCCGGGGAGCTGTTTTTT.

The CDR3 spells CASSYNANEQFF. Written as DNA, the CDR3 is TGTGCCAGCAGTTACAATGCAAATGAGCAGTTCTTC. The rearrangement uses TRBV6-6 and TRBJ2-1, with D unresolved. Germline values: CDR1 MNHNY, CDR2 SVGAGI (reference sequence). CDR3 length equals 12 residues. The V gene lost 2 bases and the J gene lost 7 bases, with 6 bases spanning the gap.

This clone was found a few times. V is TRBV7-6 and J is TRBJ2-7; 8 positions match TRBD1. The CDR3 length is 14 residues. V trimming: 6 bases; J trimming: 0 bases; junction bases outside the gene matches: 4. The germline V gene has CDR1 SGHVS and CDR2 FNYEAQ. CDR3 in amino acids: CASREGTGSYEQYF. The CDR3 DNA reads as TGTGCCAGCAGGGAAGGGACAGGCTCCTACGAGCAGTACTTC.